The rows below give T cell receptor beta chains drawn from one sample of a study of tumor-infiltrating lymphocytes in oesophageal squamous cell carcinoma. MiXCR, applied by TCRdb to the PCR reads, yields one record per CDR3 protein. The sample yields around 23,000 distinct CDR3 sequences, 35% to 40% seen once. The sample taken for sequencing was esophageal tumor tissue. The source is a male donor with esophageal squamous cell carcinoma. Both conserved end residues are part of each CDR3. The order of the fields is CDR3 protein, CDR3 DNA, V gene, clone size, J gene, D gene. The D gene is left open where the match is weak. The size field is filled for only some rows; it gives once, few, many or a size class.

CASSGQFTSTDTQYF TGTGCCAGCAGCGGACAATTTACTAGCACAGATACGCAGTATTTT TRBV6-1 many TRBJ2-3 -
CASSSRRGEQFF TGTGCCAGCAGCTCCCGGAGGGGTGAGCAGTTCTTC TRBV7-2 - TRBJ2-1 -
CASSATRQENSPLHF TGTGCCAGCAGCGCTACCCGACAGGAGAATTCACCCCTCCACTTT TRBV7-3 - TRBJ1-6 -
CASSFSGLDTQYF TGTGCCAGCAGCTTTTCGGGGTTGGATACGCAGTATTTT TRBV7-3 - TRBJ2-3 -
CASSFSAGNEQFF TGTGCTAGCAGCTTCTCGGCTGGCAATGAGCAGTTCTTC TRBV7-9 - TRBJ2-1 -
CASSWGLGTGTGELFF TGTGCCAGCAGCTGGGGTTTAGGTACCGGCACCGGGGAGCTGTTTTTT TRBV13 many TRBJ2-2 -
CASSTVGQGGYNEQYF TGTGCCAGCAGCACAGTAGGCCAGGGTGGCTACAATGAGCAGTACTTC TRBV11-2 few TRBJ2-4 -
CSARGVEGRETDTQYF TGCAGTGCTAGAGGCGTAGAGGGTAGGGAGACAGATACGCAGTATTTT TRBV20-1 - TRBJ2-3 -
CASSQPLTSGTTDTQYF TGCGCCAGCAGCCAACCTTTGACTAGCGGGACCACAGATACGCAGTATTTT TRBV4-1 few TRBJ2-3 TRBD2
CASSPWTGRGNEQFF TGTGCCAGCAGCCCGTGGACAGGAAGGGGAAATGAGCAGTTCTTC TRBV7-8 - TRBJ2-1 TRBD1
CASSYSPTGNPYTF TGTGCCAGCAGTTATTCCCCTACCGGCAACCCCTACACCTTC TRBV6-1 many TRBJ1-2 -
CASRENNEQFF TGTGCCAGCAGGGAGAACAATGAGCAGTTCTTC TRBV6-1 - TRBJ2-1 -
CASSPRRTGQRYEQYF TGTGCCAGCAGCCCCAGAAGGACCGGCCAACGGTACGAGCAGTACTTC TRBV6-1 many TRBJ2-7 -
CASSDRGGQGTNYYEQYF TGCGCCAGCAGTGACCGCGGGGGACAGGGTACTAACTACTACGAGCAGTACTTC TRBV10-2 many TRBJ2-7 TRBD1
CASSLDRRQETQYF TGTGCCAGCAGCTTGGATAGAAGACAAGAGACCCAGTACTTC TRBV7-6 - TRBJ2-5 -
CASSPQPGTEAFF TGTGCCAGCAGCCCACAACCGGGCACTGAAGCTTTCTTT TRBV7-6 many TRBJ1-1 -
CASLYSGSSYNEQFF TGTGCCAGCTTATATAGCGGGAGCTCCTACAATGAGCAGTTCTTC TRBV7-2 many TRBJ2-1 TRBD2
CASSSDRDWSNQPQHF TGTGCCAGCAGCTCCGACAGGGACTGGAGCAATCAGCCCCAGCATTTT TRBV7-8 many TRBJ1-5 TRBD1
CASSLAGTPRDEQFF TGCGCCAGCAGCTTGGCCGGGACTCCTCGCGATGAGCAGTTCTTC TRBV5-1 many TRBJ2-1 -
CASSLALTGNSGNTIYF TGTGCCAGCAGTTTAGCCCTGACAGGGAACTCTGGAAACACCATATATTTT TRBV12-3/TRBV12-4 - TRBJ1-3 TRBD1
CASSFSGTGNEQFF TGTGCCAGCAGCTTTTCCGGGACAGGCAATGAGCAGTTCTTC TRBV11-3 many TRBJ2-1 TRBD1
CASSDHGQGATGELFF TGTGCCAGTAGTGACCACGGACAGGGGGCGACCGGGGAGCTGTTTTTT TRBV19 - TRBJ2-2 TRBD1
CASRGEGDQPQHF TGTGCCAGCAGGGGGGAGGGGGATCAGCCCCAGCATTTT TRBV4-2 many TRBJ1-5 -
CSARRPGLGGNEQFF TGCAGTGCACGACGACCGGGACTAGGAGGGAATGAGCAGTTCTTC TRBV20-1 once TRBJ2-1 TRBD2
CASSYGGAKNIQYF TGTGCCAGCAGTTACGGGGGAGCCAAAAACATTCAGTACTTC TRBV6-1 - TRBJ2-4 -
CASSYMGQGEKLFF TGTGCCAGCAGTTACATGGGACAGGGAGAAAAACTGTTTTTT TRBV6-6 - TRBJ1-4 TRBD1
CASSLQAGGFDEKLFF TGTGCCAGCAGCTTACAAGCCGGGGGCTTTGATGAAAAACTGTTTTTT TRBV7-9 - TRBJ1-4 -
CASSPAVGGGRVRPGELFF TGTGCCAGTAGTCCCGCGGTCGGCGGCGGGAGGGTAAGACCCGGGGAGCTGTTTTTT TRBV19 - TRBJ2-2 TRBD2
CASSLGLAKNEQYF TGTGCCAGCAGTTTGGGGCTAGCTAAAAACGAGCAGTACTTC TRBV12-3/TRBV12-4 - TRBJ2-7 -
CASSRPQEGGYTF TGTGCCAGCAGTCGGCCCCAGGAGGGGGGCTACACCTTC TRBV12-3/TRBV12-4 many TRBJ1-2 -
CASSENLYSNQPQHF TGTGCCAGCAGTGAAAACCTCTATAGCAATCAGCCCCAGCATTTT TRBV6-1 few TRBJ1-5 -
CASSFDREAYEQYF TGTGCCAGCAGTTTTGATAGGGAGGCCTACGAGCAGTACTTC TRBV12-3/TRBV12-4 - TRBJ2-7 -
CASSPDRGSYGYTF TGCGCCAGCAGTCCCGACAGGGGAAGCTATGGCTACACCTTC TRBV5-1 many TRBJ1-2 TRBD1
CASSLIAESYEQYF TGTGCCAGCAGCCTCATAGCGGAGTCCTACGAGCAGTACTTC TRBV7-8 few TRBJ2-7 -
CASSLTANEKLFF TGTGCCAGCAGCTTGACAGCTAATGAAAAACTGTTTTTT TRBV7-3 - TRBJ1-4 -
CASSLVMGGRTDTQYF TGCGCCAGCAGCTTGGTTATGGGGGGGCGCACAGATACGCAGTATTTT TRBV5-1 many TRBJ2-3 -
CASRAKPGGGGYEQYF TGTGCCAGCAGGGCCAAGCCAGGGGGGGGAGGCTACGAGCAGTACTTC TRBV7-2 many TRBJ2-7 -
CASSQYNQPQHF TGTGCCAGCAGCCAATACAATCAGCCCCAGCATTTT TRBV28 - TRBJ1-5 -
CASSLTGITEAFF TGTGCCAGCAGCTTGACAGGGATCACTGAAGCTTTCTTT TRBV5-4 many TRBJ1-1 -
CASSRTGTGAVEAFF TGTGCCAGCAGTCGAACCGGGACAGGGGCCGTTGAAGCTTTCTTT TRBV6-1 many TRBJ1-1 TRBD1
CASTEVGRLETQYF TGTGCCAGCACCGAGGTGGGGAGGTTGGAGACCCAGTACTTC TRBV7-2 - TRBJ2-5 -
CASSWGTSGSGEDTQYF TGTGCCAGCAGTTGGGGGACTAGCGGCTCAGGGGAAGATACGCAGTATTTT TRBV12-3/TRBV12-4 many TRBJ2-3 TRBD2
CASSSSGQGAAEQYF TGTGCCAGCAGCTCCAGCGGACAGGGGGCGGCGGAGCAGTACTTC TRBV7-2 - TRBJ2-7 TRBD1
CATSRVQRDNEQFF TGTGCCACCAGCAGGGTTCAGCGGGACAATGAGCAGTTCTTC TRBV15 many TRBJ2-1 -
CSARDRTDSYTEAFF TGCAGTGCTAGAGACCGAACCGACAGTTACACTGAAGCTTTCTTT TRBV20-1 - TRBJ1-1 -
CASSLAGGLQETQYF TGTGCCAGCAGCTTAGCGGGAGGCCTCCAAGAGACCCAGTACTTC TRBV5-6 many TRBJ2-5 TRBD2
CASSPLTERGTEAFF TGTGCCAGCAGTCCCTTGACAGAAAGAGGGACTGAAGCTTTCTTT TRBV27 many TRBJ1-1 -
CATSRGGLGGDIQYF TGTGCCACCAGCAGAGGAGGACTAGGGGGGGACATTCAGTACTTC TRBV15 few TRBJ2-4 -
CASSTNPVTGHLGQFF TGTGCCAGCAGCACCAACCCCGTGACAGGGCACCTCGGGCAGTTCTTC TRBV7-2 - TRBJ2-1 TRBD1
CASREMGGITEAFF TGTGCCAGCAGAGAGATGGGGGGAATCACTGAAGCTTTCTTT TRBV7-9 few TRBJ1-1 -
CASRTGGGFQETQYF TGTGCCAGCAGGACAGGGGGCGGCTTTCAAGAGACCCAGTACTTC TRBV27 many TRBJ2-5 TRBD1
CASSLAASGGAADTQYF TGTGCCAGCAGCTTAGCGGCTAGCGGGGGGGCAGCAGATACGCAGTATTTT TRBV11-2 many TRBJ2-3 TRBD2
CASSLGGVEKLFF TGTGCCAGCAGCTTAGGTGGGGTTGAAAAACTGTTTTTT TRBV7-9 many TRBJ1-4 -
CASNLAGGTDTQYF TGCGCCAGCAATTTAGCGGGGGGCACAGATACGCAGTATTTT TRBV10-2 few TRBJ2-3 TRBD2
CATSDLGTSGINEQFF TGTGCCACCAGTGATTTGGGGACTAGCGGGATTAATGAGCAGTTCTTC TRBV24-1 few TRBJ2-1 TRBD2
CAISERAETQYF TGTGCCATCAGTGAGAGGGCAGAGACCCAGTACTTC TRBV10-3 - TRBJ2-5 -
CASSSSGLYEQYF TGTGCCAGCAGCTCGAGCGGTCTTTACGAGCAGTACTTC TRBV11-3 - TRBJ2-7 -
CASSVTSGAKETQYF TGTGCCAGCAGCGTAACTAGCGGGGCTAAAGAGACCCAGTACTTC TRBV7-2 - TRBJ2-5 TRBD2
CASSPRTGGLETQYF TGTGCCAGCAGCCCACGTACGGGGGGGCTGGAGACCCAGTACTTC TRBV27 - TRBJ2-5 TRBD2
CASSQLAYEQYF TGTGCCAGCAGTCAACTTGCCTACGAGCAGTACTTC TRBV6-1 many TRBJ2-7 -